The clone carrying this T cell receptor beta chain was observed once. The source of the sample is a study of shared clonotypes between healthy human individuals. Study-level background: CD4 naive and CD4 memory each took three plates per donor, while CD8 naive took two and CD8 memory one.

Every contributor of samples was a Caucasian grown-up residing in Nashville, Tennessee. The protocol was immunoSEQ multiplex PCR, while the TCRdb copy is restricted to in-frame clones and leaves out a portion. The sample lists roughly 2,500,000 clones, roughly 93% occurring once. Per the germline V gene, CDR1 is SGHAT and CDR2 is FQNNGV. With 4 bases clipped from V and 0 bases from J, the junction kept 6 bases outside the gene matches. The CDR3 runs 15 residues. The sequenced sample was naive CD4+ T cells from PBMCs. The subset is: CD45RA+ positively selected. The TCR sequence derives from a man aged 18 to 30 in good health. Some clones in this sample may be carry-over from other donors' samples. This sequence joins TRBV11-2 and TRBJ2-7; TRBD1 matches at 7 bases. The chain's CDR3 is CASSYTGTVSYEQYF. CDR3 nucleotide sequence: TGTGCCAGCAGCTACACCGGGACAGTCTCCTACGAGCAGTACTTC.